This entry lists 16 T cell receptor beta chains sequenced from one sample in a study of blood T cell repertoires in COVID-19. TCRdb's table, derived via immunoSEQ multiplex PCR, lists solely in-frame clones and lacks some. The sample records about 200,000 clones, around nine tenths being singletons. Sequencing was performed on peripheral blood. Receptors were obtained from a young man with active or convalescent COVID-19.

The chain uses TRBV2 and TRBJ1-4; 7 bases align to TRBD1. The germline gives CDR1 SNHLY, CDR2 FYNNEI. This CDR3 is 13 amino acids long. V dropped 6 bases and J dropped 7; count of bases not matched to a gene: 5. CDR3 amino acids: CASRVDRAEKLFF. DNA for the CDR3: TGTGCCAGCAGGGTCGACAGGGCTGAAAAACTGTTTTTT.

This clone was seen a handful of times. The CDR3 sequence: CSVCGTNTYNEQFF. CDR3 nucleotide sequence: TGCAGCGTATGCGGGACTAACACCTACAATGAGCAGTTCTTC. The rearrangement links TRBV29-1 to TRBJ2-1, with 7 bases aligning to TRBD2. CDR3 length: 14 amino acids. Trimming took 6 bases from V and 2 from J; bases not matched to a gene: 7. Germline CDR1 is SQVTM and CDR2 is ANQGSEA.

The V and J genes are TRBV7-2 and TRBJ1-3; D gene ambiguous. Germline V lookup: CDR1 SGHTA, CDR2 FQGNSA. Trimming left V 1 base short and J 4 bases short, with 11 bases between. This CDR3 region has 15 residues. CDR3 residues: CASSLVVAGGNTIYF. CDR3 nucleotides: TGTGCCAGCAGCTTAGTTGTGGCAGGAGGAAACACCATATATTTT.

This clone was counted only a few times. The chain combines TRBV12-3 or TRBV12-4 with TRBJ2-1, with TRBD2 matching 7 bases. This CDR3 has 12 amino acids. Losses at the gene ends were 5 bases for V and 12 bases for J; bases not matched to a gene: 7. The CDR3 protein is CASSQRTRWQFF. CDR3 nucleotide sequence: TGTGCCAGCAGTCAAAGGACTAGGTGGCAGTTCTTC.

This clone occurred once. This chain joins TRBV6-6 and TRBJ2-7; TRBD2 matches at 8 bases. Germline values: CDR1 MNHNY, CDR2 SVGAGI (reference sequence). The CDR3 consists of 15 residues. Trimming at V came to 2 bases and at J to 7 bases, leaving 10 bases not matched to a gene. CDR3 DNA: TGTGCCAGCAGTTACACTGGCGGGGGGACGGTAGAGCAGTACTTC. Amino acid sequence: CASSYTGGGTVEQYF.

V is TRBV10-3 and J is TRBJ1-2; TRBD1 might be the D (5 bases). Germline assignment: CDR1 ENHRY and CDR2 SYGVKD. The CDR3 extends over 15 amino acids. Trimming shortened V by 0 bases and J by 3 bases, and 11 bases separated the two germline ends. The CDR3 DNA follows: TGTGCCATCAGTGAGTCAGGAGGGGAGTACTATGGCTACACCTTC. Translation: CAISESGGEYYGYTF.

The chain combines TRBV4-2 with TRBJ2-5; 10 nucleotides match TRBD2. V was clipped by 1 base and J by 5 bases; unmatched bases: 7. The CDR3 length is 16 residues. Germline-derived CDR1 and CDR2 are LGHNA and YNFKEQ. CDR3: CASSQALAGETETQYF. The DNA for the CDR3 is TGTGCCAGCAGCCAAGCGCTAGCGGGGGAAACGGAGACCCAGTACTTC.

The sample holds a few counts of this clone. The chain has TRBV24-1 and TRBJ1-2; TRBD1 might be the D (6 bases). Germline-derived CDR1 and CDR2 are KGHDR and SFDVKD. V lost 0 bases, J lost 6 bases, and 10 bases lay in between. This CDR3 comprises 14 residues. CDR3 DNA: TGTGCCACCAGTGATTTGGTGGGGGCCGATGGCTACACCTTC. Amino acids: CATSDLVGADGYTF.

The rearrangement links TRBV27 to TRBJ1-3; possibly TRBD1 for D (6 bases). This CDR3 has 16 amino acids. Germline-derived CDR1 and CDR2 are MNHEY and SMNVEV (reference sequence). Between the trimmed V and J ends, which lost 5 bases and 2 bases, there was a span of 16 bases. The CDR3 loop reads CASSPTGLLTGNTIYF. CDR3 nucleotide sequence: TGTGCCAGCAGTCCGACAGGTTTGTTGACTGGAAACACCATATATTTT.

The J gene is TRBJ1-4, the V gene TRBV2, with TRBD1 matching over 9 bases. The V and J ends lost 6 bases and 10 bases, in that order; junction bases with no gene match: 12. The CDR3 length is 15 residues. Per the germline V gene, CDR1 is SNHLY and CDR2 is FYNNEI. This CDR3 is CASSITGGLDGKLFF. DNA of the CDR3: TGTGCCAGCAGCATAACAGGGGGCCTGGACGGAAAACTGTTTTTT. The full variable domain, in which reference TRBV2 and TRBJ1-4 provide the parts outside the CDR3, is EPEVTQTPSHQVTQMGQEVILRCVPISNHLYFYWYRQILGQKVEFLVSFYNNEISEKSEIFDDQFSVERPDGSNFTLKIRSTKLEDSAMYFCASSITGGLDGKLFFGSGTQLSVL.

The CDR3 loop is CASSTQGTGELFF. CDR3 in DNA: TGTGCCAGCAGCACACAGGGTACCGGGGAGCTGTTTTTT. The chain links TRBV7-3 to TRBJ2-2, with D possibly being TRBD1 (6 bases). V shed 5 bases and J shed 5 bases, with 9 bases lying between them. The CDR3 is made up of 13 amino acids. Germline V gene data show CDR1 as SGHTA and CDR2 as FQGTGA.

V gene TRBV6-5 combines with J gene TRBJ1-2, with D possibly TRBD1 on 5 matching bases. With 5 bases removed from V and 7 bases from J, the gap between germline ends came to 14 bases. The germline CDR1 and CDR2 sequences are MNHEY and SVGAGI. The CDR3 extends over 13 amino acids. Written as DNA, the CDR3 is TGTGCCAGCAGTACTCGGAGGGGCGGTGGCTACACCTTC. Translated, it gives CASSTRRGGGYTF.

A single count supports this clone. The chain couples TRBV12-3 or TRBV12-4 to TRBJ2-7; 7 bases are shared with TRBD1. The CDR3 extends over 13 amino acids. Losses at the gene ends were 6 bases for V and 2 bases for J; bases not matched to a gene: 4. In nucleotides, the CDR3 is TGTGCCAGCAGCAACAGGGGAACCTACGAGCAGTACTTC. This sequence encodes CASSNRGTYEQYF.

The rearrangement links TRBV7-2 to TRBJ2-6, with TRBD1 matching over 7 bases. Trimming took 6 bases from V and 4 from J; bases not matched to a gene: 18. CDR3 length: 19 amino acids. The germline V gene encodes CDR1 SGHTA and CDR2 FQGNSA. The CDR3 loop reads CASRPNPGTEIPGANVLTF. CDR3 nucleotide sequence: TGTGCCAGCAGGCCAAACCCTGGGACAGAAATTCCGGGGGCCAACGTCCTGACTTTC.

The gene calls are TRBV4-2 and TRBJ2-1; possible D gene TRBD2, 6 bases. V was pared by 0 bases and J by 6 bases, with 15 bases between. CDR3 length equals 16 residues. CDR1 is LGHNA and CDR2 is YNFKEQ in the germline V gene. CDR3 DNA: TGTGCCAGCAGCCAAGAGACTAGTATCAGTCTCAATGAGCAGTTCTTC. Amino acids: CASSQETSISLNEQFF.

This clone was counted once. The gene calls are TRBV11-1 and TRBJ2-7, with a tentative D call TRBD2 (5 bases). V lost 6 bases and J 4 bases, leaving 19 bases between the germline ends. CDR1 and CDR2 (germline): SGHAT, FQDESV (reference sequence). The length of the CDR3 is 15 residues. The CDR3 loop is CASSKESGRSYEQYF. The CDR3 nucleotides are TGTGCCAGCAGTAAAGAGAGCGGTAGATCATACGAGCAGTACTTC.